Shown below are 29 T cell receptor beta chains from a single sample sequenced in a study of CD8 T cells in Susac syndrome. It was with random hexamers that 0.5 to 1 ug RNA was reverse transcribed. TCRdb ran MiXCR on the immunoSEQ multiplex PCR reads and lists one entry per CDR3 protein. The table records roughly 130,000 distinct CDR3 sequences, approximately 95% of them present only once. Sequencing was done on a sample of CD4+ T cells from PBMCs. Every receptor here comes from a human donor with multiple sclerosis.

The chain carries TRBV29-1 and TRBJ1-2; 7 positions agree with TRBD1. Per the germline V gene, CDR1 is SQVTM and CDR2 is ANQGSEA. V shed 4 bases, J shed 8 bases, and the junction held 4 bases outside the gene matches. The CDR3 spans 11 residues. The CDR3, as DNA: TGCAGCGTTGGCCAGGGGGGAGGCTACACCTTC. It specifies CSVGQGGGYTF. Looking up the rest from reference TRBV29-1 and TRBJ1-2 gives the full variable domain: SAVISQKPSRDICQRGTSLTIQCQVDSQVTMMFWYRQQPGQSLTLIATANQGSEATYESGFVIDKFPISRPNLTFSTLTVSNMSPEDSSIYLCSVGQGGGYTFGSGTRLTVV.

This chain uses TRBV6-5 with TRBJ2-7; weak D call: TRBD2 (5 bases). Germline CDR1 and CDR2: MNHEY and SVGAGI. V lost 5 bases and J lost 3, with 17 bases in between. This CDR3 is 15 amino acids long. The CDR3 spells CASSQPRAANYEQYF. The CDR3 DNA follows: TGTGCCAGCAGTCAACCGCGGGCGGCTAACTACGAGCAGTACTTC.

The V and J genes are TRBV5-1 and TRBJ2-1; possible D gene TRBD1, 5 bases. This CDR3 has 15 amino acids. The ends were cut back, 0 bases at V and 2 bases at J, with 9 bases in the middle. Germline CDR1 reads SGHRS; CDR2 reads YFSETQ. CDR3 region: CASSLEPGTYNEQFF. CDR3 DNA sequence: TGCGCCAGCAGCTTGGAGCCAGGGACCTACAATGAGCAGTTCTTC.

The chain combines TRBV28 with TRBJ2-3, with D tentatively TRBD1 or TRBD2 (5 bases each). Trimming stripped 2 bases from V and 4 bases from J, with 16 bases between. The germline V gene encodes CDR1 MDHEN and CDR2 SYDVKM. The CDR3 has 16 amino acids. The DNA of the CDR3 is TGTGCCAGCAGTTTAGGGACCACAGGACGGGCAGATACGCAGTATTTT. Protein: CASSLGTTGRADTQYF.

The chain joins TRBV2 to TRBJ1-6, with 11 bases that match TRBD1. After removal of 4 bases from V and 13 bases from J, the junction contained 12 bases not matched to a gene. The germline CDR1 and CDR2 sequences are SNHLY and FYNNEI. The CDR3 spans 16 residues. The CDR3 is CASSASRTGGLSPLHF. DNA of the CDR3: TGTGCCAGCAGTGCATCCCGGACAGGGGGCTTGTCGCCCCTCCACTTT.

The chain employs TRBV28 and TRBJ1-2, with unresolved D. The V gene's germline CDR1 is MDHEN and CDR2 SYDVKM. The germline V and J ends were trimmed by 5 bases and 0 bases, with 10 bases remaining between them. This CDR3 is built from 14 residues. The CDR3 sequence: CASSPRLANYGYTF. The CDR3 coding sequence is TGTGCCAGCAGTCCCCGTTTAGCTAACTATGGCTACACCTTC.

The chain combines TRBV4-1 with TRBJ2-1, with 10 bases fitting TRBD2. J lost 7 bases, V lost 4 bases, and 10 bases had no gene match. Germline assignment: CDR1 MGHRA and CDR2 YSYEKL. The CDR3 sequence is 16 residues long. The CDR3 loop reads CASSLDLAGERNEQFF. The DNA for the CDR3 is TGCGCCAGCAGCCTTGACCTAGCGGGAGAGCGGAATGAGCAGTTCTTC.

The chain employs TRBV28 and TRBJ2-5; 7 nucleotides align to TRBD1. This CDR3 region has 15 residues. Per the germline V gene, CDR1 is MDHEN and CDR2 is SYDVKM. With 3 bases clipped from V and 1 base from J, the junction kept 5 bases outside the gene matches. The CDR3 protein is CASSFKGAFQETQYF. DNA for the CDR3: TGTGCCAGCAGTTTTAAGGGGGCGTTCCAAGAGACCCAGTACTTC.

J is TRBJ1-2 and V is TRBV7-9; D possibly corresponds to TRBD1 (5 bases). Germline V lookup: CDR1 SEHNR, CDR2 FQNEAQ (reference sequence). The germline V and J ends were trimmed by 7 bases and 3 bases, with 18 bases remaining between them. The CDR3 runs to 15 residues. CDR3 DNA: TGTGCCAGCAAACTCCTCGGGGCGGTTGACTATGGCTACACCTTC. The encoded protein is CASKLLGAVDYGYTF. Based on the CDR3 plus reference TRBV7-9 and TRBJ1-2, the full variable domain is DTGVSQNPRHKITKRGQNVTFRCDPISEHNRLYWYRQTLGQGPEFLTYFQNEAQLEKSRLLSDRFSAERPKGSFSTLEIQRTEQGDSAMYLCASKLLGAVDYGYTFGSGTRLTVV.

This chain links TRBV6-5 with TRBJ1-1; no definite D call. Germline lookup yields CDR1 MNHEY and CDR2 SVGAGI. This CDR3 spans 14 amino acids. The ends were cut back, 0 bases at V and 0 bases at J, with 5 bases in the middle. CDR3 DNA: TGTGCCAGCAGTTACTCAAGACTGAACACTGAAGCTTTCTTT. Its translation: CASSYSRLNTEAFF.

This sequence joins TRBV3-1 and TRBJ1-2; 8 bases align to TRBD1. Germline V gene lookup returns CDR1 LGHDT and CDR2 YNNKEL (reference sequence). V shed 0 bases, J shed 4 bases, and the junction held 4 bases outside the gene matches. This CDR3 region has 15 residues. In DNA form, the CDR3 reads TGTGCCAGCAGCCAAGATAGGACAGGGTTCTATGGCTACACCTTC. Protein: CASSQDRTGFYGYTF.

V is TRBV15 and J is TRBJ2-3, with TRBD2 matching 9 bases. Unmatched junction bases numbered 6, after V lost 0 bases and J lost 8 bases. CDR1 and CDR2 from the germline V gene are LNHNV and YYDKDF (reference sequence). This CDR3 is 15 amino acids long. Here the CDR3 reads CATSRESGGIGTQYF. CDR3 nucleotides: TGTGCCACCAGCAGAGAGAGCGGGGGGATTGGTACGCAGTATTTT.

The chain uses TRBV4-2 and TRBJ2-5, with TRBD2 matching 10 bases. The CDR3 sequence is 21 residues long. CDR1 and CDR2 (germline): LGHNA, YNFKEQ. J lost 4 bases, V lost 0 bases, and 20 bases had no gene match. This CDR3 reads CASSQEVLASGRLSSGETQYF. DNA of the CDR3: TGTGCCAGCAGCCAAGAAGTTTTGGCTAGCGGGAGACTATCATCGGGAGAGACCCAGTACTTC.

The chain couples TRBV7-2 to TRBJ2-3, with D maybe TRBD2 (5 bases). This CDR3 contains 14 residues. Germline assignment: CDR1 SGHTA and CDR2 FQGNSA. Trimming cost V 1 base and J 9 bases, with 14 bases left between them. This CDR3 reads CASSLGPGSGTQYF. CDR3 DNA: TGTGCCAGCAGCTTAGGGCCGGGGTCGGGGACGCAGTATTTT.

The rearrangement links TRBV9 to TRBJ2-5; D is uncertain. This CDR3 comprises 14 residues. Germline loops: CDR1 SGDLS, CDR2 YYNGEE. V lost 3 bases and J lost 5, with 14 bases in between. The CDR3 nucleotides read TGTGCCAGCAGCGCCCGTCAGGCCGGGGAGACCCAGTACTTC. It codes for CASSARQAGETQYF.

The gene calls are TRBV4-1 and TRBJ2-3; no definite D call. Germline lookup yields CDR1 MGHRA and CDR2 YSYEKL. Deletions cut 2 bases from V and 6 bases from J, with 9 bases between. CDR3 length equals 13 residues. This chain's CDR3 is CASSQPPGDTQYF. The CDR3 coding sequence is TGCGCCAGCAGCCAACCTCCCGGGGATACGCAGTATTTT.

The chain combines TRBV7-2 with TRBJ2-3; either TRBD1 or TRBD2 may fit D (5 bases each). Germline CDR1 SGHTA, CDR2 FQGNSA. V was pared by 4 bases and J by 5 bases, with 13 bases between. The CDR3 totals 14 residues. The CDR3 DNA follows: TGTGCCAGCAGCTCGTTCCTGAGGGGAGATACGCAGTATTTT. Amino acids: CASSSFLRGDTQYF.

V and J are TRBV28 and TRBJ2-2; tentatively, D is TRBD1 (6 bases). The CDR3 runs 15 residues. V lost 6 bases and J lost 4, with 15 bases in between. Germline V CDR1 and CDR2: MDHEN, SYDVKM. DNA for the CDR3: TGTGCCAGCAGAAGACAGGATGCGAGCACCGGGGAGCTGTTTTTT. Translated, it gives CASRRQDASTGELFF.

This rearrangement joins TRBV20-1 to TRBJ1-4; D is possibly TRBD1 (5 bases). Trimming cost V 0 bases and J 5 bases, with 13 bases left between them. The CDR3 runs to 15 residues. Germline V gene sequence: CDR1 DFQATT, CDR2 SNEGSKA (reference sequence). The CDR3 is CSARDPSWGNEKLFF. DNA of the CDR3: TGCAGTGCTAGAGACCCCTCATGGGGGAATGAAAAACTGTTTTTT.

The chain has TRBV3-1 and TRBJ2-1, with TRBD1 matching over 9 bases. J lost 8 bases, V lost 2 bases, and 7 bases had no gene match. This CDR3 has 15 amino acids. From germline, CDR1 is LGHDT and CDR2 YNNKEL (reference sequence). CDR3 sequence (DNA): TGTGCCAGCAGCCAACTCGACAGGGGGGGCGATGAGCAGTTCTTC. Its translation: CASSQLDRGGDEQFF.

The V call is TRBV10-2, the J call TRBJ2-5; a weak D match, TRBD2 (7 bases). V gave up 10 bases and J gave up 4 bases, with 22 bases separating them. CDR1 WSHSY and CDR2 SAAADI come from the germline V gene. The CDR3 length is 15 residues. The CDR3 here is CATTKAGGRGETQYF. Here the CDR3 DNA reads TGCGCCACAACTAAAGCCGGGGGGCGCGGAGAGACCCAGTACTTC.

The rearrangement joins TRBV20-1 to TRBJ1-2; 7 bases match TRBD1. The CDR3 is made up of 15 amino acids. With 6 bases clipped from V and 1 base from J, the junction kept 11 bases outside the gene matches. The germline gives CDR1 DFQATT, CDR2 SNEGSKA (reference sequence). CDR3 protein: CSARPPGQSNYGYTF. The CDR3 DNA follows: TGCAGTGCACGTCCTCCGGGACAGAGTAACTATGGCTACACCTTC.

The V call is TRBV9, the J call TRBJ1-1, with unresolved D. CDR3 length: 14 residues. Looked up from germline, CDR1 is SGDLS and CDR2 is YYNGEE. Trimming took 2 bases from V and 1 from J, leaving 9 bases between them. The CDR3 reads CASSVVKKNTEAFF. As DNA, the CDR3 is TGTGCCAGCAGCGTCGTAAAAAAGAACACTGAAGCTTTCTTT.

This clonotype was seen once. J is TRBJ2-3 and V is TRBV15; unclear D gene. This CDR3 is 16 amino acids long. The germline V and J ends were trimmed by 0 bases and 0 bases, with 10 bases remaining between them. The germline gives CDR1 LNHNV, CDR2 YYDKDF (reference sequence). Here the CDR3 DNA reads TGTGCCACCAGCAGAGATCTCTTCGGGAGCACAGATACGCAGTATTTT. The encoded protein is CATSRDLFGSTDTQYF.

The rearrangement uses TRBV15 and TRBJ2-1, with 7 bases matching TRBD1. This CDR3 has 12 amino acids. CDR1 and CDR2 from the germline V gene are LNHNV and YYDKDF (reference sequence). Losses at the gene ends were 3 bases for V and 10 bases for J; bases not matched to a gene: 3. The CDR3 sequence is CATSSLTGEQFF. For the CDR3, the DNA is TGTGCCACCAGCAGCCTGACAGGGGAGCAGTTCTTC.

CDR3 protein: CAISQGDQETQYF. The CDR3 DNA reads TGTGCCATCAGCCAAGGGGATCAAGAGACCCAGTACTTC. The chain couples TRBV10-3 to TRBJ2-5; D is perhaps TRBD1 (5 bases). The CDR3 extends over 13 amino acids. V lost 6 bases and J lost 2, with 10 bases in between. CDR1 is ENHRY and CDR2 is SYGVKD in the germline V gene.

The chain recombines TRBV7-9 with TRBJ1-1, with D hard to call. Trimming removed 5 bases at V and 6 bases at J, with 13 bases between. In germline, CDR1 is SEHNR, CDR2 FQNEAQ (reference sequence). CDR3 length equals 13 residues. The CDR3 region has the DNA TGTGCCAGCAGCCCCACGAGGGTCTCTGAAGCTTTCTTT. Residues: CASSPTRVSEAFF.

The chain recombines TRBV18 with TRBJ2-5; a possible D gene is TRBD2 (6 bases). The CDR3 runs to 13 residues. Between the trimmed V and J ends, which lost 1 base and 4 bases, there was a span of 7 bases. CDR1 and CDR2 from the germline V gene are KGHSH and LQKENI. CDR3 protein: CASSPQAGETQYF. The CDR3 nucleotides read TGTGCCAGCTCACCACAAGCGGGAGAGACCCAGTACTTC.

The CDR3 DNA follows: TGTGCCTGGAGGGGACAGGGTTGGGGGCATGGCTACACCTTC. It specifies CAWRGQGWGHGYTF. The chain combines TRBV30 with TRBJ1-2, with 9 bases lining up with TRBD1. The CDR3 spans 14 residues. V lost 3 bases and J lost 6; bases outside the gene matches: 8. From germline, CDR1 is GTSNPN and CDR2 SVGIG (reference sequence).